Following are 13 T cell receptor beta chains from one sample sequenced in a study of blood T cell repertoires in COVID-19. Sequencing was performed with immunoSEQ multiplex PCR; in TCRdb, only in-frame clones are kept and a portion is missing. In the table there are about 140,000 clones, 60% to 80% of which are singletons. The sample consisted of peripheral blood. These receptors originate from a man aged 60-69 years who had recovered from COVID-19.

This chain connects TRBV5-1 to TRBJ1-1, with 9 bases matching TRBD1. This CDR3 is 16 amino acids long. V was pared by 3 bases and J by 4 bases, with 10 bases of the junction left unmatched. Germline CDR1 SGHRS, CDR2 YFSETQ. The CDR3 loop reads CASSSENRGLFTEAFF. The CDR3 DNA reads as TGCGCCAGCAGCTCAGAGAACAGGGGGCTGTTCACTGAAGCTTTCTTT.

This chain's CDR3 is CASSLEPLGDQPQHF. The CDR3 DNA sequence: TGCGCCAGCAGCTTGGAGCCATTAGGGGATCAGCCCCAGCATTTT. The V call is TRBV5-1, the J call TRBJ1-5; the D gene is possibly TRBD1 (5 bases). The CDR3 length is 15 residues. The germline V gene has CDR1 SGHRS and CDR2 YFSETQ. Trimming removed 0 bases from V and 5 bases from J, with 12 bases in between.

This clone has just one count. This chain joins TRBV4-2 and TRBJ1-1; D gene unclear. The CDR3 sequence is 16 residues long. Germline values: CDR1 LGHNA, CDR2 YNFKEQ. V was clipped by 0 bases and J by 2 bases, with 13 bases between them. The CDR3 loop reads CASSQDNTVPNTEAFF. DNA of the CDR3: TGTGCCAGCAGCCAAGATAACACAGTGCCTAACACTGAAGCTTTCTTT.

The CDR3, as DNA: TGTGCCAGTAGTAAACTAGAACGGGTTTGGGATGAGCAGTTCTTC. This gives the protein CASSKLERVWDEQFF. The V and J genes are TRBV19 and TRBJ2-1; D perhaps matches TRBD2 (5 bases). Germline values: CDR1 LNHDA, CDR2 SQIVND (reference sequence). The CDR3 is 15 amino acids. Trimming stripped 4 bases from V and 8 bases from J, with 18 bases between.

V usage is TRBV7-2 and J usage is TRBJ1-1; 7 bases line up with TRBD1. This CDR3 spans 13 amino acids. Germline CDR1 SGHTA, CDR2 FQGNSA. V was clipped by 5 bases and J by 11 bases; unmatched bases: 11. The CDR3 sequence is CASSHGTALGAFF. DNA of the CDR3: TGTGCCAGCAGCCACGGGACAGCCCTGGGGGCTTTCTTT. Based on the CDR3 plus reference TRBV7-2 and TRBJ1-1, the full variable domain is GAGVSQSPSNKVTEKGKDVELRCDPISGHTALYWYRQSLGQGLEFLIYFQGNSAPDKSGLPSDRFSAERTGGSVSTLTIQRTQQEDSAVYLCASSHGTALGAFFGQGTRLTVV.

J is TRBJ1-2 and V is TRBV11-2; D is ambiguous. The CDR3 totals 14 residues. The germline V gene has CDR1 SGHAT and CDR2 FQNNGV. The V gene lost 5 bases and the J gene lost 5 bases, with 15 bases spanning the gap. In DNA, the CDR3 is TGTGCCAGCAGCCCTACCCCAGGTCCGTATGGCTACACCTTC. Amino acids: CASSPTPGPYGYTF.

This chain links TRBV28 with TRBJ1-6; possible D gene TRBD1, 5 bases. CDR3 size: 16 residues. CDR1 is MDHEN and CDR2 is SYDVKM in the germline V gene. The V end lost 6 bases, the J end lost 4 bases, and 16 bases lay between the germline ends. This CDR3 reads CASSEDGGTYNSPLHF. The DNA of the CDR3 is TGTGCCAGCAGCGAGGACGGGGGTACATATAATTCACCCCTCCACTTT.

CDR3 loop: CSVGGTRYEQYF. The CDR3, as DNA: TGCAGCGTTGGTGGGACTAGATACGAGCAGTACTTC. The chain is built from TRBV29-1 and TRBJ2-7; TRBD2 matches 8 bases. The V gene's germline CDR1 is SQVTM and CDR2 ANQGSEA. This CDR3 has 12 amino acids. J lost 4 bases, V lost 4 bases, and 3 bases had no gene match.

The chain uses TRBV7-2 and TRBJ2-7, with a possible D match to TRBD1 (5 bases). The CDR3 spans 12 residues. In germline, CDR1 is SGHTA, CDR2 FQGNSA. Trimming left V 4 bases short and J 3 bases short, with 7 bases between. The CDR3 spells CASSSDIYEQYF. CDR3 nucleotides: TGTGCCAGCAGCTCGGACATCTACGAGCAGTACTTC.

The chain couples TRBV4-1 to TRBJ1-4; no definite D call. The CDR3 length is 15 residues. CDR1 is MGHRA and CDR2 is YSYEKL in the germline V gene. V was pared by 7 bases and J by 1 base, with 13 bases between. For the CDR3, the DNA is TGCGCCAGCACGACCCACGGGGTAACTAATGAAAAACTGTTTTTT. Translation gives CASTTHGVTNEKLFF.

V gene TRBV11-2 combines with J gene TRBJ1-1; D gene uncertain. CDR3 length: 13 amino acids. Germline V lookup: CDR1 SGHAT, CDR2 FQNNGV. The V gene lost 5 bases and the J gene lost 4 bases, with 11 bases spanning the gap. CDR3 DNA sequence: TGTGCCAGCAGCCCCCTCGCGGCCACTGAAGCTTTCTTT. Its translation is CASSPLAATEAFF. Filled out from reference TRBV11-2 and TRBJ1-1, the complete variable domain reads EAGVAQSPRYKIIEKRQSVAFWCNPISGHATLYWYQQILGQGPKLLIQFQNNGVVDDSQLPKDRFSAERLKGVDSTLKIQPAKLEDSAVYLCASSPLAATEAFFGQGTRLTVV.

V is TRBV2 and J is TRBJ1-2; the D gene is possibly TRBD1 (6 bases). Deletions cut 7 bases from V and 3 bases from J, with 18 bases between. CDR3 length equals 15 residues. Germline CDR1 reads SNHLY; CDR2 reads FYNNEI. The CDR3 is CASMGGGGLDYGYTF. The CDR3 DNA is TGTGCCAGCATGGGAGGGGGAGGTCTAGACTATGGCTACACCTTC.

The rearrangement links TRBV6-2 or TRBV6-3 to TRBJ2-7; 7 positions agree with TRBD1. The CDR3 consists of 13 residues. Germline V gene data show CDR1 as MNHEY and CDR2 as SVGEGT. V lost 6 bases, J lost 5 bases, and 7 bases stayed unmatched. The CDR3 DNA sequence: TGTGCCAGCAGCCCTCCCGGACAGGACGAGCAGTACTTC. Its protein product is CASSPPGQDEQYF.